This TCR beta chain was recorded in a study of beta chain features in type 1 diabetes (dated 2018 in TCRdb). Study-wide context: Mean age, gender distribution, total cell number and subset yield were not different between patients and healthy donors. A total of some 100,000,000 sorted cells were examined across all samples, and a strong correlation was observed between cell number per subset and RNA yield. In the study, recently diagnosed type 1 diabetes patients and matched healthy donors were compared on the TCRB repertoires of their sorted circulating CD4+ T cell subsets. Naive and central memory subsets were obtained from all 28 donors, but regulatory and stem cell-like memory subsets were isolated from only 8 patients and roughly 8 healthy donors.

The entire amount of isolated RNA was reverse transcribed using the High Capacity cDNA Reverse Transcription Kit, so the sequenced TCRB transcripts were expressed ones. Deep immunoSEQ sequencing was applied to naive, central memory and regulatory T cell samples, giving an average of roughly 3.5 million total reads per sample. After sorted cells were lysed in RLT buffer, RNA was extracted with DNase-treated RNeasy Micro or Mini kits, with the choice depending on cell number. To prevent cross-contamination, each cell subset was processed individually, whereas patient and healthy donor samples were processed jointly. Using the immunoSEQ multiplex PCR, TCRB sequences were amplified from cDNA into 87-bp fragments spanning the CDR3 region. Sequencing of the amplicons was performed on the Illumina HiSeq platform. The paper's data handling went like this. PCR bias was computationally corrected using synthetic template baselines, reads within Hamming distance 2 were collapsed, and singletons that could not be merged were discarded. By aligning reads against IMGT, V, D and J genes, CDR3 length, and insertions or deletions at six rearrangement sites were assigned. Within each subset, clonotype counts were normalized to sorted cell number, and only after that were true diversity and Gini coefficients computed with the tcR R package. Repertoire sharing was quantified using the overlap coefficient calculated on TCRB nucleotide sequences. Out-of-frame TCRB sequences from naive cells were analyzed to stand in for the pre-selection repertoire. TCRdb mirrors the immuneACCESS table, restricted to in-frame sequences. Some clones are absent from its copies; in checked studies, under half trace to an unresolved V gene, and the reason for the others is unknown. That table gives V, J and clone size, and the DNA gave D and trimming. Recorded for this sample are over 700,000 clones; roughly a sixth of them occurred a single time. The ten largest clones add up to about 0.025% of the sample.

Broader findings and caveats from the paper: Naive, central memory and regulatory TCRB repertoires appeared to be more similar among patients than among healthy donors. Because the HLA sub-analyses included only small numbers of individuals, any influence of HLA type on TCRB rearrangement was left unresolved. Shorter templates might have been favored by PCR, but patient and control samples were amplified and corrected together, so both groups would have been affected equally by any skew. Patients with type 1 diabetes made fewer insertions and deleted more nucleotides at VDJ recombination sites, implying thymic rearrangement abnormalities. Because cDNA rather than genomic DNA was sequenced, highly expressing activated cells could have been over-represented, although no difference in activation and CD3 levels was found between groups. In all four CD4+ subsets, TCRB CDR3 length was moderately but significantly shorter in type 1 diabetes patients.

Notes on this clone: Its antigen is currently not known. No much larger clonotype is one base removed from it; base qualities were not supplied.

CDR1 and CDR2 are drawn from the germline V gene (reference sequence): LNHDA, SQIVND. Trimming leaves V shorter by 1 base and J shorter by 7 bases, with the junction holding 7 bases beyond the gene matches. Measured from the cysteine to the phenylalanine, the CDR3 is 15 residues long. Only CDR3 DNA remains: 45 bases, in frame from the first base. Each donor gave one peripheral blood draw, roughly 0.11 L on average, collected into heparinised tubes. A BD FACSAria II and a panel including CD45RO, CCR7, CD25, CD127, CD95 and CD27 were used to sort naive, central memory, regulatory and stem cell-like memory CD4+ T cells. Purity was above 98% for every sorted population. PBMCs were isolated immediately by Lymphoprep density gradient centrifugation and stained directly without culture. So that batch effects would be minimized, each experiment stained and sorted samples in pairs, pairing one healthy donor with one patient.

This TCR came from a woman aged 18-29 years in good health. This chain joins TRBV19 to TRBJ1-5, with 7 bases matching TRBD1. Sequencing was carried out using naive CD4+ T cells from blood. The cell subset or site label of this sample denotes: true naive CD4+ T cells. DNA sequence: TGTGCCAGTAGTATAGGATTCAGGGGGTTCCAGCCCCAGCATTTT. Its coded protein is CASSIGFRGFQPQHF.